The TCR beta chain described here comes from a study of OX40 agonist ivuxolimab in advanced cancers. Study-level background: Ivuxolimab was a fully human IgG2 agonistic monoclonal antibody targeting the costimulatory receptor OX40 (CD134). Intravenous ivuxolimab was administered to patients every 2 weeks at six dose levels: 0.01, 0.1, 0.3, 1.5, 3 and 10 mg/kg. Partial responses were achieved by three dose-escalation patients, of whom one had hepatocellular carcinoma and two had cutaneous melanoma. A male proportion of approximately 83% and a mean age of approximately 58 years, ranging from about 20 to 79, were recorded for the dose-escalation cohort. Peripheral TCRbeta sequencing aimed to test whether ivuxolimab altered TCR sequence diversity and caused clonal T-cell expansion. Patients were allowed to have had prior anti-PD-1, anti-PD-L1 or anti-CTLA-4 therapy, and approximately 39% of the dose-escalation patients had been treated with checkpoint inhibitors. The paper describes the monotherapy dose-escalation part (N ≈ 50 patients) of the phase I trial of ivuxolimab. Of the roughly 52 dose-escalation patients, hepatocellular carcinoma was present in some 19, melanoma in approximately 15, renal cell carcinoma in 9 and head and neck cancer in 9. The study at large found these results: Which antigens the clonally expanded peripheral T cells were specific for was not determined. Low levels of normalized T-cell clonal expansion were also seen in some patients who did not respond. After ivuxolimab, more expanded clones were found on average in CD8+ T cells than in CD4+ T cells. At doses of 0.1 to 3.0 mg/kg, clonal expansion of both CD4+ and CD8+ blood T cells was observed from baseline to week 6. In the 0.1-3.0 mg/kg groups, partial responders were among the patients with the lowest normalized peripheral clonal expansion, particularly in CD8+ T cells.

Details on this clone: Its binding antigen is unknown. Qualities for individual bases were not recorded, and no much larger clone is one base off.

V sheds 6 bases and J sheds 1 base, leaving 12 bases between their ends. Taken from the germline V gene, the CDR1 and CDR2 loops are MNHNS and SASEGT. The cysteine opens and the phenylalanine closes a CDR3 of 14 amino acids. Only the CDR3 part of the read is kept: 42 bases, read in frame from the first base. Patients with autoimmune disease history or receiving systemic immunosuppression were excluded from the trial. In every dose cohort, peripheral blood was drawn for TCR sequencing at baseline, cycle 4 day 1, and cycle 7 day 1. Samples came from an open-label, multicenter, first-in-human phase I dose-escalation trial of ivuxolimab. Adults with locally advanced or metastatic head and neck squamous cell, hepatocellular, melanoma or renal cell carcinoma were enrolled in the trial. CD4+ and CD8+ T cells were sorted separately from peripheral blood before TCR sequencing. To sequence the TCRbeta CDR3 region, genomic DNA was isolated from the sorted cells. TCRbeta CDR3 regions were sequenced using the immunoSEQ Assay. TCRdb took this table from immuneACCESS and kept in-frame rearrangements with V and J called. Such tables lack part of the clones; where checked against another copy, unresolved V genes explain under half of the gap, and the rest is unexplained. Here the sample has around 80,000 clones; approximately 89% occur a single time. Roughly 0.18% of the sample belongs to the ten largest clones.

The sequence came from an adult with an advanced solid tumor such as melanoma, head and neck, liver or kidney cancer. This specimen consisted of CD4+ or CD8+ T cells sorted from blood, obtained in a trial of the OX40 agonist ivuxolimab. Rearrangement joined TRBV6-1 to TRBJ1-1; the D segment cannot be called with confidence. The bases read TGTGCCAGCAGGGATTTAAGATGGAACACTGAAGCTTTCTTT. Its translation is CASRDLRWNTEAFF.